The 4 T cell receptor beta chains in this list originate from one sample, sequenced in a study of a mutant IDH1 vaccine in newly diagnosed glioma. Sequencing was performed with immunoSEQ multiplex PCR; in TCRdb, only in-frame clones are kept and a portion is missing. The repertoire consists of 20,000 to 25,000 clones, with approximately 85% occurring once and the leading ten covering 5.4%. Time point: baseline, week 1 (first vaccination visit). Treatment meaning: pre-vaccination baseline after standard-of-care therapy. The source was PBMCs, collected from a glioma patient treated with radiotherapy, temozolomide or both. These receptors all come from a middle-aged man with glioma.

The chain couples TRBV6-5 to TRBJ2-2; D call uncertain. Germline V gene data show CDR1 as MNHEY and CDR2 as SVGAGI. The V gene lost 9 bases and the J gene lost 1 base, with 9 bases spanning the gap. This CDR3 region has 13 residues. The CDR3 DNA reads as TGTGCCAGTCGGCGATTGAACACCGGGGAGCTGTTTTTT. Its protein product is CASRRLNTGELFF.

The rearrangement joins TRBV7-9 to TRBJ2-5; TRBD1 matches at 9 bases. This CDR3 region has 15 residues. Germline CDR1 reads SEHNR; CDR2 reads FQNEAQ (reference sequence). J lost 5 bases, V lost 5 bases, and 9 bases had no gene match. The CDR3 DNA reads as TGTGCCAGCAGCGTATGGGACAGGGATTGGGAGACCCAGTACTTC. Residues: CASSVWDRDWETQYF.

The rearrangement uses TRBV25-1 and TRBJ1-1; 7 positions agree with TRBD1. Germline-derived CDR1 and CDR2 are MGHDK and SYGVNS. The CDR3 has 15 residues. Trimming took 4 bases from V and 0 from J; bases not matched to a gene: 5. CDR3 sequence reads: CASSVPGQLNTEAFF. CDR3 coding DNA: TGTGCCAGCAGTGTACCGGGACAGTTGAACACTGAAGCTTTCTTT.

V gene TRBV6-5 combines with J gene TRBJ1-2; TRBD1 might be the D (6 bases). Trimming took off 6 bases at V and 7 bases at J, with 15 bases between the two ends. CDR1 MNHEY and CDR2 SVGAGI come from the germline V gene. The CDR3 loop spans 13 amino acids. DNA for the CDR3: TGTGCCAGCAGCAGCTACAGGGCCTCTGGCTACACCTTC. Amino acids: CASSSYRASGYTF.